Sequencing of this T cell receptor (beta chain) was carried out in a study of low-dose radiotherapy and immunotherapy resistance in tumors. Whole-study context: The treatment that patients received was intravenous nivolumab 240 mg every two weeks plus ipilimumab 1 mg/kg every six weeks. Intravenous cyclophosphamide 200 mg/m2 was given every two weeks, one day before radiation and immunotherapy. The study gave patients oral aspirin 300 mg daily for four cycles from cycle 1 day 1.

First-strand cDNA used TRAV- and TRBV-specific primers, covering alpha and beta chains. Using a constant-region primer together with a V-primer adapter, TCRs were subjected to roughly 20 PCR cycles of amplification. Each CDR3 protein gets one entry after TCRdb re-called the reads with MiXCR. The table lists roughly 19,000 distinct CDR3 sequences, approximately 74% of them singletons. Donors were dosed with nivolumab and ipilimumab; they also received aspirin, low-dose cyclophosphamide and low-dose radiotherapy. The CDR3 is 16 residues long. V gave up 6 bases and J gave up 5 bases; unmatched junction bases: 6. Germline loops: CDR1 PRHDT, CDR2 FYEKMQ (reference sequence).

The rearrangement joins TRBV13 to TRBJ2-1; 14 nucleotides match TRBD2. The clonotype comes from a human donor with advanced metastatic prostate, ovarian, gallbladder or colorectal cancer (not recorded which). This table probably holds off-target reads from a library built for another chain. CDR3 sequence (DNA): TGTGCCAGCAGTGTGGGGACTAGCGGGGGTGACAATGAGCAGTTCTTC. It specifies CASSVGTSGGDNEQFF.